What follows are 20 T cell receptor beta chains derived from one specimen sequenced in a study of T cell repertoires in cytomegalovirus infection. TCRdb analysed the reads with MiXCR anew, one entry per CDR3 protein. The sample consists of about 490,000 distinct CDR3 sequences, 11% of them appearing once. The sequenced sample was PBMCs. The receptors here all came from a human donor in good health (CMV status not recorded). Some clones in this sample may be carry-over from other donors' samples.

This clonotype was seen only a few times. This sequence joins TRBV7-3 and TRBJ2-5; D is undetermined. Looked up from germline, CDR1 is SGHTA and CDR2 is FQGTGA. The V and J ends lost 5 bases and 9 bases respectively, with 13 bases between them. The CDR3 is 12 amino acids. This CDR3 reads CASSQDGEPQYF. In DNA form, the CDR3 reads TGTGCCAGCAGCCAAGATGGGGAACCCCAGTACTTC.

This clonotype was recorded at least ten times. The chain combines TRBV18 with TRBJ1-1; no definite D call. This CDR3 region has 13 residues. V dropped 8 bases and J dropped 1 base, with 11 bases sitting between them. Per the germline V gene, CDR1 is KGHSH and CDR2 is LQKENI. CDR3 bases: TGTGCCAGCAGCTTACAGCAGAACACTGAAGCTTTCTTT. This gives the protein CASSLQQNTEAFF.

This clonotype occurred many times. The DNA for the CDR3 is TGTGCCAGCAGCCAAGGACAGATGTACGAGCAGTACTTC. This gives the protein CASSQGQMYEQYF. This chain uses TRBV4-2 with TRBJ2-7; D might be TRBD1 (5 bases). CDR3 size: 13 residues. CDR1 is LGHNA, CDR2 YNFKEQ, per germline. V lost 1 base and J 4 bases, leaving 8 bases between the germline ends.

This clonotype has a count of ten or more. The chain couples TRBV10-3 to TRBJ2-5, with D hard to call. V lost 3 bases and J lost 2, with 25 bases in between. The CDR3 has 19 amino acids. Germline-derived CDR1 and CDR2 are ENHRY and SYGVKD. The CDR3 spells CAISDPKKGIEIGQETQYF. The CDR3 DNA sequence: TGTGCCATCAGTGATCCAAAGAAGGGAATTGAGATCGGACAAGAGACCCAGTACTTC.

The genes are TRBV5-1 and TRBJ2-1; TRBD2 is a possible D gene (5 bases). CDR1 SGHRS and CDR2 YFSETQ come from the germline V gene. The ends were cut back, 4 bases at V and 8 bases at J, with 13 bases in the middle. This CDR3 contains 13 residues. The CDR3 loop is CASSPEPGDEQFF. The CDR3 region has the DNA TGCGCCAGCAGCCCGGAACCCGGGGATGAGCAGTTCTTC. The full variable domain, with the rest looked up from reference TRBV5-1 and TRBJ2-1, is KAGVTQTPRYLIKTRGQQVTLSCSPISGHRSVSWYQQTPGQGLQFLFEYFSETQRNKGNFPGRFSGRQFSNSRSEMNVSTLELGDSALYLCASSPEPGDEQFFGPGTRLTVL.

This clonotype was seen ten or more times. The chain links TRBV29-1 to TRBJ1-4; 7 bases align to TRBD1. Germline V CDR1 and CDR2: SQVTM, ANQGSEA. CDR3 length: 13 residues. The junction had 8 bases not matched to a gene; V was cut back by 7 bases and J by 6 bases. The CDR3 sequence: CSARGDSYEKLFF. The CDR3, as DNA: TGCAGCGCTAGAGGGGACAGCTATGAAAAACTGTTTTTT.

This clonotype was picked up many times. The chain combines TRBV11-2 with TRBJ2-1; D is perhaps TRBD1 or TRBD2 (6 bases each). Trimming took 1 base from V and 5 from J, leaving 21 bases between them. This CDR3 contains 18 residues. Germline V gives CDR1 SGHAT, CDR2 FQNNGV. The DNA for the CDR3 is TGTGCCAGCAGCTTAGTAAGACGGTTACGGGGGCGGAACAATGAGCAGTTCTTC. It specifies CASSLVRRLRGRNNEQFF.

This clonotype was seen ten or more times. The chain uses TRBV7-6 and TRBJ2-5; 8 bases fit TRBD2. Germline V gene data show CDR1 as SGHVS and CDR2 as FNYEAQ. V lost 4 bases, J lost 4 bases, and 5 bases stayed unmatched. The CDR3 covers 14 residues. The CDR3 loop reads CASSSGGVRETQYF. The CDR3 DNA follows: TGTGCCAGCAGCTCCGGGGGGGTAAGAGAGACCCAGTACTTC.

The chain employs TRBV28 and TRBJ1-4, with D unclear. The CDR3 sequence is 15 residues long. Looked up from germline, CDR1 is MDHEN and CDR2 is SYDVKM. V gave up 5 bases and J gave up 7 bases, with 17 bases separating them. CDR3 in amino acids: CASSHFAPFPEKLFF. CDR3 DNA: TGTGCCAGCAGTCACTTTGCTCCTTTCCCTGAAAAACTGTTTTTT.

This clonotype was seen at least ten times. The chain is built from TRBV27 and TRBJ2-2; possibly TRBD1 for D (5 bases). The V gene lost 3 bases and the J gene lost 8 bases, with 10 bases spanning the gap. The CDR3 runs to 13 residues. Per germline, CDR1 MNHEY and CDR2 SMNVEV (reference sequence). The CDR3 reads CASSLESGGELFF. The CDR3, as DNA: TGTGCCAGCAGTTTGGAGTCAGGGGGGGAGCTGTTTTTT.

The gene calls are TRBV20-1 and TRBJ1-4; TRBD1 might be the D (6 bases). The CDR3 length is 14 residues. V lost 1 base, J lost 8 bases, and 14 bases lay in between. CDR1 and CDR2 from the germline V gene are DFQATT and SNEGSKA (reference sequence). Written as DNA, the CDR3 is TGCAGTGCTAGAGTGACGGGGGCTCGGGAAAAACTGTTTTTT. It yields the protein CSARVTGAREKLFF.

This clonotype was picked up many times. The V call is TRBV27, the J call TRBJ1-6, with 8 bases lining up with TRBD1. This CDR3 has 14 residues. V shed 10 bases, J shed 4 bases, and the junction held 6 bases outside the gene matches. Per the germline V gene, CDR1 is MNHEY and CDR2 is SMNVEV (reference sequence). CDR3 sequence: CATRTGLYNSPLHF. The CDR3, as DNA: TGTGCCACTCGGACAGGGCTGTATAATTCACCCCTCCACTTT.

Ten or more counts support this clonotype. CDR3 loop: CSVEGERYTEAFF. The DNA for the CDR3 is TGCAGCGTTGAGGGGGAGCGGTACACTGAAGCTTTCTTT. The chain carries TRBV29-1 and TRBJ1-1, with a tentative D call TRBD1 (5 bases). Germline V gene sequence: CDR1 SQVTM, CDR2 ANQGSEA. CDR3 length equals 13 residues. V dropped 3 bases and J dropped 3 bases, with 11 bases sitting between them.

This chain joins TRBV20-1 and TRBJ1-5; D unresolved. The length of the CDR3 is 12 residues. Germline values: CDR1 DFQATT, CDR2 SNEGSKA (reference sequence). Trimming shortened V by 0 bases and J by 5 bases, and 5 bases separated the two germline ends. In nucleotides, the CDR3 is TGCAGTGCTAGAGACCTTTATCAGCCCCAGCATTTT. Its translation: CSARDLYQPQHF.

This chain connects TRBV20-1 to TRBJ1-1, with no clear D. V was cut by 3 bases and J by 1 base, with 21 bases left in between. The CDR3 consists of 17 residues. CDR1 DFQATT and CDR2 SNEGSKA come from the germline V gene (reference sequence). CDR3 sequence reads: CSASTLMGPPGNTEAFF. The DNA for the CDR3 is TGCAGTGCTAGCACTTTAATGGGCCCTCCTGGGAACACTGAAGCTTTCTTT.

This clonotype was detected ten times or more. The CDR3 spells CASKGSGGRETQYF. The CDR3 DNA is TGTGCCAGCAAGGGTAGCGGGGGAAGAGAGACCCAGTACTTC. The chain carries TRBV12-3 or TRBV12-4 and TRBJ2-5; 9 positions match TRBD2. The CDR3 runs to 14 residues. Unmatched junction bases numbered 7, after V lost 7 bases and J lost 4 bases.

This clonotype was detected a few times. The chain links TRBV9 to TRBJ1-4; no firm D call. The CDR3 covers 14 residues. CDR1 and CDR2 (germline): SGDLS, YYNGEE. V was shortened by 0 bases and J by 3 bases, with 6 bases between the two germline ends. CDR3 sequence reads: CASSVAVSNEKLFF. The CDR3 nucleotides read TGTGCCAGCAGCGTAGCGGTTTCTAATGAAAAACTGTTTTTT.

This clonotype was seen ten or more times. The chain carries TRBV7-2 and TRBJ2-1, with 11 positions matching TRBD2. CDR1 is SGHTA and CDR2 is FQGNSA in the germline V gene. The CDR3 has 16 residues. Losses at the gene ends were 6 bases for V and 4 bases for J; bases not matched to a gene: 8. The CDR3 here is CASRRLAGRGYNEQFF. The CDR3 bases are TGTGCCAGCAGGCGACTAGCGGGACGAGGTTACAATGAGCAGTTCTTC. Complete variable domain (other parts from reference TRBV7-2 and TRBJ2-1): GAGVSQSPSNKVTEKGKDVELRCDPISGHTALYWYRQSLGQGLEFLIYFQGNSAPDKSGLPSDRFSAERTGGSVSTLTIQRTQQEDSAVYLCASRRLAGRGYNEQFFGPGTRLTVL.

This clonotype showed up many times. This chain joins TRBV12-3 or TRBV12-4 and TRBJ1-2; D is unresolved. The CDR3 spans 13 residues. V was shortened by 3 bases and J by 8 bases, with 13 bases between the two germline ends. CDR3 in DNA: TGTGCCAGCAGTTTGAGCGGACGCGTCGGCTACACCTTC. It codes for CASSLSGRVGYTF.

This clonotype has at least ten counts. The chain joins TRBV14 to TRBJ1-2; no reliable D call. The CDR3 runs 13 residues. Trimming removed 0 bases at V and 7 bases at J, with 9 bases between. Per germline, CDR1 SGHDN and CDR2 FVKESK. The CDR3 here is CASSQEWRGGYTF. The DNA of the CDR3 is TGTGCCAGCAGCCAAGAATGGCGAGGTGGCTACACCTTC.